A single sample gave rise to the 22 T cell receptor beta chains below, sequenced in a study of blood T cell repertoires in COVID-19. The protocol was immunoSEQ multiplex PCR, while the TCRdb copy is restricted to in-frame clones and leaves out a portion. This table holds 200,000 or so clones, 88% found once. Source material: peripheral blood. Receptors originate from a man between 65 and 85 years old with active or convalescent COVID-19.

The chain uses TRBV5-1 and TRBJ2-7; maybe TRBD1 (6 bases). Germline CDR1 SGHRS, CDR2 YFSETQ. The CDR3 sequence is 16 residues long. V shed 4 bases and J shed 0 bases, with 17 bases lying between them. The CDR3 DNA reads TGCGCCAGCAGCACAACACCCGGGACACACTCCTACGAGCAGTACTTC. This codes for CASSTTPGTHSYEQYF.

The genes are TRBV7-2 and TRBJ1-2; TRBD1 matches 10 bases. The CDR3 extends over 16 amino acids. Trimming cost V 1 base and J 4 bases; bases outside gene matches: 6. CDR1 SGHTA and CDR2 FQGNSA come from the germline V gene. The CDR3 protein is CASSLGGTGVGYGYTF. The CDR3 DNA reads TGTGCCAGCAGCTTAGGAGGGACAGGGGTTGGCTATGGCTACACCTTC.

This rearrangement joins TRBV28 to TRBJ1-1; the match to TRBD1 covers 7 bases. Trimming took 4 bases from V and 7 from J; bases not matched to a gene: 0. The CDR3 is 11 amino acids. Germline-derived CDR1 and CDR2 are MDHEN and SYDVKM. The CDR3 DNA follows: TGTGCCAGCAGTTACAGGGGTGAAGCTTTCTTT. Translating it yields CASSYRGEAFF.

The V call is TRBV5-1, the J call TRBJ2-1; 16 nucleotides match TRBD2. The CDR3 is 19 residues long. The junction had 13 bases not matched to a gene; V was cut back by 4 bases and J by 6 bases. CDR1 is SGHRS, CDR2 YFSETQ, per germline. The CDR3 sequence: CASSADGTSGRAPTNEQFF. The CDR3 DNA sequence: TGCGCCAGCAGCGCAGACGGGACTAGCGGGAGGGCCCCCACCAATGAGCAGTTCTTC.

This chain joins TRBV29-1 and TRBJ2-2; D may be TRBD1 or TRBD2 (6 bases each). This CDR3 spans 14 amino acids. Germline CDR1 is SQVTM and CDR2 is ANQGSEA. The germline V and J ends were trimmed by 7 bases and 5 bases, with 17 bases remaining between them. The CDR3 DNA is TGCAGCGGGGGGCAGAGAGGGAGGACCGGGGAGCTGTTTTTT. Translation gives CSGGQRGRTGELFF.

CDR3 sequence: CASSLLAGSYEQYF. CDR3 bases: TGTGCCAGCAGTTTGCTAGCGGGTTCCTACGAGCAGTACTTC. The chain joins TRBV28 to TRBJ2-7; 8 bases fit TRBD2. This CDR3 spans 14 amino acids. J was trimmed by 1 base and V by 3 bases; bases with no gene match: 2. Germline-derived CDR1 and CDR2 are MDHEN and SYDVKM.

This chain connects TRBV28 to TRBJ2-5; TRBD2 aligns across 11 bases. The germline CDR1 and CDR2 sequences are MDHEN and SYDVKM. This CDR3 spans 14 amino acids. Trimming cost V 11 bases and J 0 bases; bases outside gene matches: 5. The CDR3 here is CAGTSGRDQETQYF. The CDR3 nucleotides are TGTGCCGGCACTAGCGGGAGAGACCAAGAGACCCAGTACTTC.

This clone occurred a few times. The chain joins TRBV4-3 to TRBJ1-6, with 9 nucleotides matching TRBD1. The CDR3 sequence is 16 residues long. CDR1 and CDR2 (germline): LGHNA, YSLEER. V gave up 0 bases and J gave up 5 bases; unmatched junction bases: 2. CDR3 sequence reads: CASSQETGGHNSPLHF. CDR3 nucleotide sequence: TGCGCCAGCAGCCAAGAAACAGGGGGCCATAATTCACCCCTCCACTTT.

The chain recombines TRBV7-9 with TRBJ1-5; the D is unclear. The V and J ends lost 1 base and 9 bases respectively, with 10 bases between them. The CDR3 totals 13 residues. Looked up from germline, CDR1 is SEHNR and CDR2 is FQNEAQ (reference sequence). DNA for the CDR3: TGTGCCAGCAGCTTAGACAGACATTGGCCCCAGCATTTT. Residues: CASSLDRHWPQHF. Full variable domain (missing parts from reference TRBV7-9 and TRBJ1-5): DTGVSQNPRHKITKRGQNVTFRCDPISEHNRLYWYRQTLGQGPEFLTYFQNEAQLEKSRLLSDRFSAERPKGSFSTLEIQRTEQGDSAMYLCASSLDRHWPQHFGDGTRLSIL.

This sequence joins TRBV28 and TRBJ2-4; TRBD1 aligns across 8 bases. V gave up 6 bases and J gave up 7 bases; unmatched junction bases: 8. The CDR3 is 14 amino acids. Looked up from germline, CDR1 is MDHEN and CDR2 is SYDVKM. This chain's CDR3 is CASRVSGGGNIQYF. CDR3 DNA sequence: TGTGCCAGCAGAGTGTCAGGGGGCGGGAACATTCAGTACTTC.

The CDR3 region is CASSQDLPLISGNTIYF. The CDR3 region has the DNA TGCGCCAGCAGCCAAGATCTCCCACTGATCTCTGGAAACACCATATATTTT. The chain joins TRBV4-3 to TRBJ1-3; D not certain. V was trimmed by 0 bases and J by 0 bases, leaving 12 bases between them. Germline V lookup: CDR1 LGHNA, CDR2 YSLEER. The CDR3 runs to 17 residues.

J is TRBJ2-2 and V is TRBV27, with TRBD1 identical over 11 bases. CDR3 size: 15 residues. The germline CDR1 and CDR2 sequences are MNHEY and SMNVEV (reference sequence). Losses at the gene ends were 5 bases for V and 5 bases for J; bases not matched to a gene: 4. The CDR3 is CASSPGQGETGELFF. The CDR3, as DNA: TGTGCCAGCAGTCCGGGACAGGGGGAGACCGGGGAGCTGTTTTTT.

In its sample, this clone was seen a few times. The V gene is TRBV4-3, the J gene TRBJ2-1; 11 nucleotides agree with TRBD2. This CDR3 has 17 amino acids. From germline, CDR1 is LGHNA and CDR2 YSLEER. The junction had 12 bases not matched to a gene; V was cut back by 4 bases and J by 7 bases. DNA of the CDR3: TGCGCCAGCAGCCCGAGTTTAGCGGGAGGGGTTGTTAATGAGCAGTTCTTC. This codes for CASSPSLAGGVVNEQFF.

CDR3 DNA: TGTGCCAGCAGTCAGGGTAATGTTTATGAGCAGTTCTTC. It codes for CASSQGNVYEQFF. J is TRBJ2-1 and V is TRBV12-3 or TRBV12-4; tentatively, D is TRBD1 (5 bases). Trimming stripped 5 bases from V and 8 bases from J, with 13 bases between. The CDR3 totals 13 residues.

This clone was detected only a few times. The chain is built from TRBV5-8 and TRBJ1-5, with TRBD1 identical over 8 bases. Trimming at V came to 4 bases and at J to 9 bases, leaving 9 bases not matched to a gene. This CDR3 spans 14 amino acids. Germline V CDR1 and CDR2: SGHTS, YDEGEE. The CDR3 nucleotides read TGTGCCAGCAGCACCGGACAGGGCACCGGGCCCCAGCATTTT. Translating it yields CASSTGQGTGPQHF.

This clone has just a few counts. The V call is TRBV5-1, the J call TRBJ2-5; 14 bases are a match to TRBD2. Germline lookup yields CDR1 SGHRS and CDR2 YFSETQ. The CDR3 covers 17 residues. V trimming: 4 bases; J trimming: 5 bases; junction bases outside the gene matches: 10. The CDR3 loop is CASSPPGLAGAGETQYF. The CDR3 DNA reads TGCGCCAGCAGCCCCCCGGGACTAGCGGGAGCTGGGGAGACCCAGTACTTC.

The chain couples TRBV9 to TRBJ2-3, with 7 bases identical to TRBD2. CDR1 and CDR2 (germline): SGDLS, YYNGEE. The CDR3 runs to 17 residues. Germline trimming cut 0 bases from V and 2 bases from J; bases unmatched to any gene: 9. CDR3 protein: CASSVGWREGPTDTQYF. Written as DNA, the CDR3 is TGTGCCAGCAGCGTAGGTTGGAGGGAGGGTCCCACAGATACGCAGTATTTT.

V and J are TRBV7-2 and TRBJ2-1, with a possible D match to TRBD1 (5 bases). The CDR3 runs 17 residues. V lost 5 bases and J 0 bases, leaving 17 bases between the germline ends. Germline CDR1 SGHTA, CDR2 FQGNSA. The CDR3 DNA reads TGTGCCAGCAGCCCCGAGATAGGAAGGGGCTCCTACAATGAGCAGTTCTTC. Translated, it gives CASSPEIGRGSYNEQFF.

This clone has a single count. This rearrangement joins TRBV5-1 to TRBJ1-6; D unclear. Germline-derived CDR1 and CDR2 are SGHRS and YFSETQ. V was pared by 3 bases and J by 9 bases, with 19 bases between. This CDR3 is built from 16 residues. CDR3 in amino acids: CASSYSGLESGSPLHF. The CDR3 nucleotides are TGCGCCAGCAGCTACTCAGGATTAGAATCTGGTTCACCCCTCCACTTT.

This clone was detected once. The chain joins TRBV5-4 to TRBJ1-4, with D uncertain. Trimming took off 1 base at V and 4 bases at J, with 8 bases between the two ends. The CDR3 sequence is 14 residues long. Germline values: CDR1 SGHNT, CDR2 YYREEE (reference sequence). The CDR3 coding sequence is TGTGCCAGCAGCTTGTACGGACTTAATGAAAAACTGTTTTTT. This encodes CASSLYGLNEKLFF.

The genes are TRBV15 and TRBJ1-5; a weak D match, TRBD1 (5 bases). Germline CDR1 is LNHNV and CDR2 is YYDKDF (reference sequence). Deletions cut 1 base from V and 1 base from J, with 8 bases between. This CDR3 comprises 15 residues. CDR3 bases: TGTGCCACCAGCAGAGCCCGACAGAGCAATCAGCCCCAGCATTTT. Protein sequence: CATSRARQSNQPQHF. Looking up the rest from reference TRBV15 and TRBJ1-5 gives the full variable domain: DAMVIQNPRYQVTQFGKPVTLSCSQTLNHNVMYWYQQKSSQAPKLLFHYYDKDFNNEADTPDNFQSRRPNTSFCFLDIRSPGLGDTAMYLCATSRARQSNQPQHFGDGTRLSIL.

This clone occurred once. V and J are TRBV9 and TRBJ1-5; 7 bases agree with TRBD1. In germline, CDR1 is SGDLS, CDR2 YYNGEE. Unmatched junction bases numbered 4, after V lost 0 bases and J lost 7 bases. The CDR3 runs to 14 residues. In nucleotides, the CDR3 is TGTGCCAGCAGCGTAGAAGGGGGCGGCCAGCCCCAGCATTTT. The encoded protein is CASSVEGGGQPQHF. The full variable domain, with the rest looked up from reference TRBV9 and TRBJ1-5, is DSGVTQTPKHLITATGQRVTLRCSPRSGDLSVYWYQQSLDQGLQFLIQYYNGEERAKGNILERFSAQQFPDLHSELNLSSLELGDSALYFCASSVEGGGQPQHFGDGTRLSIL.